A selection of T cell receptor beta chains follows, all from one sample in a study of T cells after yellow fever vaccination. TCRdb fed the 5' RACE reads into MiXCR, producing one record per CDR3 protein. In the table there are roughly 120,000 distinct CDR3 sequences, around 7.7% of which are singletons. Sample: CD4+ T cells sorted from PBMCs, taken around 10 days after the first yellow fever vaccination. The receptors were sampled from a man in his late teens or twenties who received the YFV17D yellow fever vaccine. CDR3s include the opening cysteine and the closing phenylalanine or tryptophan. Fields, in order: J gene, V gene, CDR3 length, CDR3 protein.

>TRBJ2-6|TRBV2|14
CASKTSSGANVLTF
>TRBJ1-2|TRBV27|15
CASSPGSQPNYGYTF
>TRBJ1-1|TRBV12-3/TRBV12-4|14
CASTLGGSNTEAFF
>TRBJ2-5|TRBV7-2|15
CASSPGASGQETQYF
>TRBJ2-1|TRBV7-2|13
CASSFSDRGGQFF
>TRBJ2-1|TRBV5-1|14
CASSSAPHGSEQFF
>TRBJ2-6|TRBV7-6|17
CASSPRPGSSGANVLTF
>TRBJ1-2|TRBV20-1|13
CSASTGTRDGYTF
>TRBJ1-5|TRBV7-8|13
CASSTGGHQPQHF
>TRBJ2-3|TRBV3-1|16
CASSQVSLRQAQGQYF
>TRBJ1-6|TRBV5-1|14
CASSLGDSLRPLHF
>TRBJ1-1|TRBV12-3/TRBV12-4|14
CASRGDTSNTEAFF
>TRBJ1-5|TRBV7-2|15
CASSLGYRESQPQHF
>TRBJ2-3|TRBV7-3|15
CASSLMSGGADTQYF
>TRBJ2-2|TRBV5-1|13
CASSLLGVGELFF
>TRBJ1-5|TRBV5-1|15
CASSLVAGNHQPQHF
>TRBJ2-5|TRBV5-1|13
CASSFGGQETQYF
>TRBJ2-6|TRBV29-1|23
CSSLTDRLQPWWDSHSGANVLTF
>TRBJ1-3|TRBV6-5|15
CASSYGSSSGNTIYF
>TRBJ2-3|TRBV4-2|16
CASSQFPGLETDTQYF
>TRBJ2-5|TRBV14|14
CASSLRAGGETQYF
>TRBJ2-2|TRBV9|16
CASSVTTSANTGELFF
>TRBJ1-3|TRBV20-1|14
CSAPFPYSGNTIYF
>TRBJ2-4|TRBV15|15
CATSKSSIAKNIQYF
>TRBJ1-6|TRBV7-3|13
CASSLTEGSPLHF
>TRBJ2-3|TRBV5-1|16
CASSRIVGGSTDTQYF
>TRBJ1-1|TRBV5-1|17
CASSLSGGEGIWTEAFF
>TRBJ2-3|TRBV20-1|15
CSGGLAGGSTDTQYF
>TRBJ1-5|TRBV10-3|16
CAISGSGDGSNQPQHF
>TRBJ1-1|TRBV15|15
CATSRERGLNTEAFF
>TRBJ2-5|TRBV7-2|13
CASSPRRQETQYF
>TRBJ2-2|TRBV30|13
CAWSAGFIGELFF
>TRBJ2-2|TRBV29-1|15
CSVVSRGPNTGELFF
>TRBJ2-5|TRBV12-3/TRBV12-4|12
CASSRDRETQYF
>TRBJ2-3|TRBV5-1|15
CASSLQPGTADTQYF
>TRBJ2-7|TRBV5-4|15
CASSLGTGASYEQYF
>TRBJ2-3|TRBV28|14
CASSSGQGADTQYF
>TRBJ2-2|TRBV5-1|13
CASRPIGTGELFF
>TRBJ1-2|TRBV7-9|13
CASSPGLGHGYTF
>TRBJ2-3|TRBV7-9|13
CAIGPGHIDTQYF
>TRBJ2-3|TRBV7-9|15
CASSRLAGARDTQYF
>TRBJ1-2|TRBV14|14
CASSQPGRSYGYTF
>TRBJ2-1|TRBV5-6|15
CASSETGAGLDEQFF
>TRBJ2-3|TRBV4-1|17
CASSQVLARGRTDTHYF
>TRBJ2-5|TRBV12-3/TRBV12-4|13
CASTWARQETQYF
>TRBJ2-3|TRBV7-2|16
CASSRNSGGGTDTQYF
>TRBJ2-6|TRBV12-3/TRBV12-4|16
CASSPTGRSGANVLTF
>TRBJ1-1|TRBV21-1|18
CASSKGGRTGGENTEAFF
>TRBJ1-6|TRBV9|13
CASSADKNSPLHF
>TRBJ1-4|TRBV5-5|14
CASSLTWVNEKLFF
>TRBJ2-2|TRBV5-1|17
CASSSGLAGALPGELFF
>TRBJ1-3|TRBV12-3/TRBV12-4|13
CASSLEGLNTIYF
>TRBJ2-7|TRBV2|14
CASSEGHSTYEQYF
>TRBJ1-2|TRBV4-3|14
CASSPRQGVYGYTF
>TRBJ2-6|TRBV5-1|16
CASSFTASSGANVLTF
>TRBJ2-3|TRBV7-2|16
CASKASGGASTDTQYF
>TRBJ1-2|TRBV27|13
CASSGNTGEGYTF
>TRBJ2-5|TRBV7-7|12
CASSPVQETQYF
>TRBJ1-5|TRBV7-2|12
CASSLYSQPQHF